This T cell receptor (beta chain) is drawn from a study of cytomegalovirus exposure and HLA in healthy donors. General study findings and limits: Researchers reportedly found TCR beta sequences accurately predicted most subjects' HLA-A and HLA-B alleles. Sequencing likely caused a cluster of highly shared sequence variants. Analysis was carried out at a later point, and it linked a missense DCLRE1C variant to TCR beta V- and J-gene trimming.

PCR used 60 Vbeta primers and 13 Jbeta primers. Method: immunoSEQ multiplex PCR; TCRdb's copy keeps in-frame clones and lacks some. This table holds approximately 170,000 clones. Concerning this clone: Its antigen is as yet unknown.

Donors were nominally healthy when sampled, though unrecorded immune exposures were likely. Germline CDR1 LNHDA, CDR2 SQIVND (reference sequence). There are 13 residues in the CDR3. Trimming pared 5 bases from V and 3 bases from J, leaving 11 bases between. The V and J genes are TRBV19 and TRBJ2-7; unclear D gene. The sequence was obtained from a woman aged 18-29 years in good health and CMV-seropositive. The specimen was PBMCs. In DNA, the CDR3 is TGTGCCAGTAGTCCAAACTATTACTACGAGCAGTACTTC. Encoded protein: CASSPNYYYEQYF.